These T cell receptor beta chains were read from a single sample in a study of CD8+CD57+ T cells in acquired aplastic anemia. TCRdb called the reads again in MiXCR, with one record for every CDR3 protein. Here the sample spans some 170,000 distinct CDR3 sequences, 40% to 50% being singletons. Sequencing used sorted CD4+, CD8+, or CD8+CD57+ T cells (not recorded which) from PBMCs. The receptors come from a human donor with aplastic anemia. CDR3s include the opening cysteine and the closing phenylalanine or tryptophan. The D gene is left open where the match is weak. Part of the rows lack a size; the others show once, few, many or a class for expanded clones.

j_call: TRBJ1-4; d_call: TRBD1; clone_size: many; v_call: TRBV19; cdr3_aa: CASSQESGQGANLGEKLFF; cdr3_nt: TGTGCCAGTAGCCAGGAATCGGGGCAGGGGGCTAATTTAGGGGAAAAACTGTTTTTT
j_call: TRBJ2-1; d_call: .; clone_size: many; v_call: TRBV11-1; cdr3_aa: CASSLAGRGKEFF; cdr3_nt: TGTGCCAGCAGCTTAGCGGGGCGGGGAAAGGAGTTCTTC
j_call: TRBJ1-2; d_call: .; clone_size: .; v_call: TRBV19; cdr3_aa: CASSISTNYGYTF; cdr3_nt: TGTGCCAGTAGTATCTCTACTAACTATGGCTACACCTTC
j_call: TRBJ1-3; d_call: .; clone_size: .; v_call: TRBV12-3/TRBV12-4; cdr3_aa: CASSNRDPSGNTIYF; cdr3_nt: TGTGCCAGCAGCAACAGGGACCCCTCTGGAAACACCATATATTTT
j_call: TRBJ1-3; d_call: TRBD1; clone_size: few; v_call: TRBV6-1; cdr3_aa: CASSLGGQVARNTIYF; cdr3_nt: TGTGCCAGCAGCTTGGGGGGACAGGTCGCAAGAAACACCATATATTTT
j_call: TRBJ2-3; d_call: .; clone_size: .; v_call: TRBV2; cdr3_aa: CASSEGMTDTQYF; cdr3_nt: TGTGCCAGCAGTGAAGGGATGACAGATACGCAGTACTTT
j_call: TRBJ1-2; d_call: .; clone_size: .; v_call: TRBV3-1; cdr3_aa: CASSLGDGYTF; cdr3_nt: TGTGCCAGCAGCCTAGGGGATGGCTACACCTTC
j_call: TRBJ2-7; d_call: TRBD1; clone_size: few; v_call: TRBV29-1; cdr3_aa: CSVTRQGYEQYF; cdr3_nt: TGCAGCGTGACAAGACAGGGCTACGAGCAGTACTTC
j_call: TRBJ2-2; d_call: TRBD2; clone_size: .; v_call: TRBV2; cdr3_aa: CASSWTSPRAGELFF; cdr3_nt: TGTGCCAGCAGTTGGACTAGCCCTAGGGCCGGGGAGCTGTTTTTT
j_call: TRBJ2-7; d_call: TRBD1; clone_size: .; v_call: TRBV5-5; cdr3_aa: CASSFPGTDYEQYF; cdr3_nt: TGTGCCAGCAGCTTTCCCGGGACAGACTACGAGCAGTACTTC
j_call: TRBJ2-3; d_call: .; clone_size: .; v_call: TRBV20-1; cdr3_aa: CSAIRGIVADTQYF; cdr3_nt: TGCAGTGCTATTCGCGGGATAGTGGCAGATACGCAGTATTTT
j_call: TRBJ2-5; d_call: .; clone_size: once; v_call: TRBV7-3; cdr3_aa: CASSSSALRQETQYF; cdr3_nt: TGTGCCAGCAGCTCCAGTGCACTGCGCCAAGAGACCCAGTACTTC
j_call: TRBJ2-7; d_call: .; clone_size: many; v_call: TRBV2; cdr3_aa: CASRTRQGGSEQYF; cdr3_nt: TGTGCCAGCAGGACGCGGCAGGGGGGTTCCGAGCAGTACTTC